The 16 T cell receptor beta chains in this list originate from one sample, sequenced in a study of T cells in Graves' hyperthyroidism and ophthalmopathy. Researchers amplified the TCR beta CDR3 regions from RNA transcripts. Primed by the HTBI set, a first-round RT-PCR was run on the TCR CDR3. MiXCR, applied by TCRdb to the multiplex PCR reads, yields one record per CDR3 protein. The table lists nearly 110,000 distinct CDR3 sequences, about 15% of them singletons. What was sequenced was blood. The receptor source for this set is a woman between 50 and 59 years old with Graves' hyperthyroidism.

This clonotype was counted ten times or more. This chain joins TRBV5-6 and TRBJ1-2; the match to TRBD1 covers 7 bases. Germline V gene sequence: CDR1 SGHDT, CDR2 YYEEEE. CDR3 length: 15 amino acids. V lost 1 base to trimming and J lost 4 bases; unmatched junction nucleotides: 7. CDR3 sequence reads: CASSLRDREFYGYTF. CDR3 nucleotide sequence: TGTGCCAGCAGCTTGCGGGACAGAGAATTCTATGGCTACACCTTC.

This clonotype was found many times. This rearrangement joins TRBV11-2 to TRBJ2-3; D not resolved. Trimming took 4 bases from V and 2 from J, leaving 1 base between them. The germline gives CDR1 SGHAT, CDR2 FQNNGV. There are 11 residues in the CDR3. CDR3 sequence: CASSYTDTQYF. CDR3 nucleotide sequence: TGTGCCAGCAGCTACACAGATACGCAGTATTTT.

The V gene is TRBV3-1, the J gene TRBJ1-2; D uncertain. This CDR3 comprises 12 residues. The germline gives CDR1 LGHDT, CDR2 YNNKEL (reference sequence). V lost 0 bases to trimming and J lost 8 bases, with 7 bases between them. The CDR3 sequence is CASSQDPRGYTF. The CDR3 nucleotides read TGTGCCAGCAGCCAAGATCCCCGGGGCTACACCTTC. Filled out from reference TRBV3-1 and TRBJ1-2, the complete variable domain reads DTAVSQTPKYLVTQMGNDKSIKCEQNLGHDTMYWYKQDSKKFLKIMFSYNNKELIINETVPNRFSPKSPDKAHLNLHINSLELGDSAVYFCASSQDPRGYTFGSGTRLTVV.

This clonotype has a count of ten or more. The rearrangement uses TRBV20-1 and TRBJ2-3; 10 bases fit TRBD2. Germline CDR1 DFQATT, CDR2 SNEGSKA (reference sequence). The V gene end was trimmed by 4 bases and the J gene end by 4 bases; junction bases not matched to a gene: 8. This CDR3 has 15 residues. CDR3 bases: TGCAGTGCTACCGGGGGGCTAGCGGGAGCAGATACGCAGTATTTT. Encoded protein: CSATGGLAGADTQYF.

This clonotype was counted many times. The chain links TRBV27 to TRBJ2-1; 13 nucleotides line up with TRBD2. The germline gives CDR1 MNHEY, CDR2 SMNVEV (reference sequence). The CDR3 totals 18 residues. With 3 bases clipped from V and 4 bases from J, the junction kept 9 bases outside the gene matches. CDR3 protein: CASSLRGLAGSFYNEQFF. DNA for the CDR3: TGTGCCAGCAGTTTGCGGGGACTAGCGGGAAGCTTTTACAATGAGCAGTTCTTC.

This clonotype was observed at least ten times. The chain recombines TRBV7-9 with TRBJ1-1; D is undetermined. Germline CDR1 and CDR2: SEHNR and FQNEAQ (reference sequence). The CDR3 extends over 15 amino acids. Trimming shortened V by 1 base and J by 7 bases, and 16 bases separated the two germline ends. The CDR3 spells CASSLVSSVWGEAFF. CDR3 in DNA: TGTGCCAGCAGCTTAGTTTCCTCGGTATGGGGTGAAGCTTTCTTT.

This clonotype has at least ten counts. As DNA, the CDR3 is TGTGCCTGGAGTCTGACAGGGGGCAAAGCTTTCTTT. This translates into CAWSLTGGKAFF. The rearrangement links TRBV30 to TRBJ1-1; 10 nucleotides align to TRBD1. Germline trimming cut 2 bases from V and 9 bases from J; bases unmatched to any gene: 3. CDR1 GTSNPN and CDR2 SVGIG come from the germline V gene (reference sequence). This CDR3 comprises 12 residues.

There are many counts of this clonotype. The CDR3 DNA follows: TGTGCCAGCAGTTACTTGGCTAGCGGAAACAATGAGCAGTTCTTC. Its translation: CASSYLASGNNEQFF. The chain has TRBV6-5 and TRBJ2-1, with TRBD2 matching over 7 bases. Germline-derived CDR1 and CDR2 are MNHEY and SVGAGI. The CDR3 sequence is 15 residues long. V gave up 1 base and J gave up 5 bases; unmatched junction bases: 5.

This clonotype was recorded at least ten times. The rearrangement joins TRBV6-2 or TRBV6-3 to TRBJ2-7; 15 nucleotides agree with TRBD2. The CDR3 contains 15 residues. Trimming removed 0 bases from V and 8 bases from J; junction bases left unmatched: 2. CDR1 is MNHEY, CDR2 SVGEGT, per germline. The CDR3 is CASSYSGLAGGKQYF. For the CDR3, the DNA is TGTGCCAGCAGTTACTCCGGACTAGCGGGAGGGAAGCAGTACTTC.

This clonotype has a count of ten or more. CDR3 bases: TGTGCCATCGGCCGAGACAGGGATACTGAAGCTTTCTTT. This gives the protein CAIGRDRDTEAFF. The chain recombines TRBV10-3 with TRBJ1-1, with 7 positions matching TRBD1. Germline V gives CDR1 ENHRY, CDR2 SYGVKD. The length of the CDR3 is 13 residues. J lost 5 bases, V lost 8 bases, and 8 bases had no gene match.

This clonotype has a count of ten or more. This chain links TRBV28 with TRBJ1-5; tentatively, D is TRBD1 (6 bases). This CDR3 region has 15 residues. V dropped 3 bases and J dropped 0 bases, with 9 bases sitting between them. Germline assignment: CDR1 MDHEN and CDR2 SYDVKM. In DNA, the CDR3 is TGTGCCAGCAGTTTGATACAGGGTAGCAATCAGCCCCAGCATTTT. Translating it yields CASSLIQGSNQPQHF.

This clonotype was detected ten times or more. The V call is TRBV6-1, the J call TRBJ1-1, with a possible D match to TRBD1 (6 bases). The CDR3 is made up of 14 amino acids. Germline-derived CDR1 and CDR2 are MNHNS and SASEGT. V was clipped by 6 bases and J by 4 bases, with 15 bases between them. DNA for the CDR3: TGTGCCAGCAGGTTTTCAGGGGCGAGCACTGAAGCTTTCTTT. Amino acids: CASRFSGASTEAFF.

This chain joins TRBV28 and TRBJ1-1, with D possibly matching TRBD1 (6 bases). This CDR3 has 13 residues. Germline-derived CDR1 and CDR2 are MDHEN and SYDVKM. V was cut by 6 bases and J by 4 bases, with 12 bases left in between. Written as DNA, the CDR3 is TGTGCCAGCAGGGGGACACCCGGCACTGAAGCTTTCTTT. It encodes CASRGTPGTEAFF.

This clonotype was detected many times. The rearrangement uses TRBV6-1 and TRBJ2-1; D call uncertain. The CDR3 length is 15 residues. Trimming took 3 bases from V and 4 from J, leaving 13 bases between them. The V gene's germline CDR1 is MNHNS and CDR2 SASEGT. CDR3 region: CASSEVNWGYNEQFF. DNA of the CDR3: TGTGCCAGCAGTGAGGTCAACTGGGGATACAATGAGCAGTTCTTC.

The chain links TRBV6-5 to TRBJ2-7; a weak D match, TRBD1 (5 bases). The CDR3 runs 13 residues. V shed 1 base and J shed 5 bases, with 9 bases lying between them. In germline, CDR1 is MNHEY, CDR2 SVGAGI. In nucleotides, the CDR3 is TGTGCCAGCAGTTACTATCCAGGGAACGAGCAGTACTTC. Protein sequence: CASSYYPGNEQYF.

This clonotype was recorded only once. In nucleotides, the CDR3 is TGTGCCAGCAGCCCCCGACTAGCGGGAGGGCCGGGTTACAATGAGCAGTTCTTC. This encodes CASSPRLAGGPGYNEQFF. The chain couples TRBV9 to TRBJ2-1; 14 bases agree with TRBD2. V shed 4 bases and J 4 bases; nucleotides not matched to a gene: 10. The CDR3 consists of 18 residues. CDR1 is SGDLS, CDR2 YYNGEE, per germline.